Presented here are 19 T cell receptor beta chains from one specimen sequenced in a study of blood T cell repertoires in COVID-19. The assay was immunoSEQ multiplex PCR, and TCRdb's table has in-frame clones only and misses some. The data contain just over 300,000 clones, just under 90% of them seen just once; the ten biggest clones take up over 1.5%. Source material: peripheral blood. All receptors derive from a woman aged 25 to 45 with COVID-19, enrolled during active disease.

The chain is built from TRBV4-1 and TRBJ1-4; 9 bases line up with TRBD1. The V gene end was trimmed by 3 bases and the J gene end by 7 bases; junction bases not matched to a gene: 9. Germline loops: CDR1 MGHRA, CDR2 YSYEKL. CDR3 length: 16 amino acids. The chain's CDR3 is CASSQRQNRGREKLFF. CDR3 DNA sequence: TGCGCCAGCAGCCAGAGACAGAACAGGGGGCGTGAAAAACTGTTTTTT.

V and J are TRBV30 and TRBJ1-3; 7 nucleotides line up with TRBD1. Germline trimming cut 3 bases from V and 7 bases from J; bases unmatched to any gene: 6. The CDR3 contains 13 residues. Germline V gives CDR1 GTSNPN, CDR2 SVGIG (reference sequence). The CDR3 DNA reads TGTGCCTGGAGCACAGTAGGGGGCAACACCATATATTTT. It yields the protein CAWSTVGGNTIYF. The whole variable domain, remainder taken from reference TRBV30 and TRBJ1-3, is SQTIHQWPATLVQPVGSPLSLECTVEGTSNPNLYWYRQAAGRGLQLLFYSVGIGQISSEVPQNLSASRPQDRQFILSSKKLLLSDSGFYLCAWSTVGGNTIYFGEGSWLTVV.

The chain has TRBV5-6 and TRBJ1-2; no clear D gene. The CDR3 has 15 residues. The germline CDR1 and CDR2 sequences are SGHDT and YYEEEE. V lost 4 bases and J lost 3, with 16 bases in between. The CDR3 sequence is CASSITTLMDYGYTF. For the CDR3, the DNA is TGTGCCAGCAGCATAACCACTCTCATGGACTATGGCTACACCTTC.

The rearrangement links TRBV7-8 to TRBJ1-1; 8 bases agree with TRBD1. J lost 7 bases, V lost 2 bases, and 9 bases had no gene match. The CDR3 has 15 residues. In germline, CDR1 is SGHVS, CDR2 FQNEAQ. The CDR3 region has the DNA TGTGCCAGCAGCTTAAGAAGGGACAGGCTTAGTGAAGCTTTCTTT. Its protein is CASSLRRDRLSEAFF.

The V and J genes are TRBV10-3 and TRBJ2-5; 7 nucleotides match TRBD2. The V and J ends lost 3 bases and 5 bases, in that order; junction bases with no gene match: 12. The CDR3 is 16 amino acids. Germline-derived CDR1 and CDR2 are ENHRY and SYGVKD. This CDR3 is CAISEGVAGPGETQYF. CDR3 nucleotide sequence: TGTGCCATCAGTGAAGGGGTAGCGGGCCCCGGGGAGACCCAGTACTTC.

This clone was recorded once. The chain carries TRBV9 and TRBJ2-3, with D unclear. The germline CDR1 and CDR2 sequences are SGDLS and YYNGEE. Between the trimmed V and J ends, which lost 3 bases and 2 bases, there was a span of 10 bases. The CDR3 totals 14 residues. The CDR3 here is CASSARTHTDTQYF. CDR3 in DNA: TGTGCCAGCAGCGCGCGAACCCACACAGATACGCAGTATTTT.

The chain uses TRBV10-3 and TRBJ1-4; D is ambiguous. V was clipped by 4 bases and J by 6 bases, with 12 bases between them. Looked up from germline, CDR1 is ENHRY and CDR2 is SYGVKD. The CDR3 is made up of 14 amino acids. CDR3: CAISGGREDEKLFF. DNA for the CDR3: TGTGCCATCAGTGGTGGGAGAGAGGATGAAAAACTGTTTTTT.

This sequence joins TRBV28 and TRBJ2-7; D unresolved. Germline V lookup: CDR1 MDHEN, CDR2 SYDVKM. The CDR3 is 11 amino acids. V lost 3 bases and J lost 6, with 6 bases in between. The CDR3 region has the DNA TGTGCCAGCAGTTTCATGAGCGAGCAGTACGTC. Encoded protein: CASSFMSEQYV.

This chain uses TRBV7-9 with TRBJ1-2; no reliable D call. CDR3 length equals 15 residues. Trimming shortened V by 5 bases and J by 7 bases, and 20 bases separated the two germline ends. Germline CDR1 reads SEHNR; CDR2 reads FQNEAQ (reference sequence). The CDR3 here is CASSVGGPNGLGYTF. The CDR3 DNA sequence: TGTGCCAGCAGCGTTGGCGGGCCCAACGGCCTTGGCTACACCTTC.

The chain recombines TRBV28 with TRBJ2-5; no clear D. This CDR3 comprises 12 residues. Germline V gene lookup returns CDR1 MDHEN and CDR2 SYDVKM. The germline V and J ends were trimmed by 8 bases and 5 bases, with 12 bases remaining between them. The CDR3 sequence is CASGPGWETQYF. In nucleotides, the CDR3 is TGTGCCAGCGGGCCTGGATGGGAGACCCAGTACTTC.

The V call is TRBV5-1, the J call TRBJ1-4; the D gene is possibly TRBD1 (6 bases). Germline CDR1 is SGHRS and CDR2 is YFSETQ. Trimming left V 4 bases short and J 2 bases short, with 9 bases between. The CDR3 loop spans 14 amino acids. This CDR3 is CASSVGQTNEKLFF. DNA of the CDR3: TGCGCCAGCAGCGTCGGACAGACTAATGAAAAACTGTTTTTT. Full variable domain (missing parts from reference TRBV5-1 and TRBJ1-4): KAGVTQTPRYLIKTRGQQVTLSCSPISGHRSVSWYQQTPGQGLQFLFEYFSETQRNKGNFPGRFSGRQFSNSRSEMNVSTLELGDSALYLCASSVGQTNEKLFFGSGTQLSVL.

The V gene is TRBV15, the J gene TRBJ2-1, with 8 positions matching TRBD1. CDR3 length equals 16 residues. Germline CDR1 is LNHNV and CDR2 is YYDKDF (reference sequence). J gave up 3 bases and V 5 bases, and 9 bases lay outside the gene matches. The CDR3 nucleotides read TGTGCCACCAGCGGTTACTCCGGGACAGGCTACAATGAGCAGTTCTTC. Translated: CATSGYSGTGYNEQFF.

The chain uses TRBV15 and TRBJ2-7; 9 positions match TRBD1. Germline-derived CDR1 and CDR2 are LNHNV and YYDKDF (reference sequence). V dropped 2 bases and J dropped 3; count of bases not matched to a gene: 5. The CDR3 is 15 residues long. The CDR3 coding sequence is TGTGCCACCAGCAGACAAAGACAGGGGGACTACGAGCAGTACTTC. Translating gives CATSRQRQGDYEQYF. The variable domain in full, with the rest retrieved from reference TRBV15 and TRBJ2-7, is DAMVIQNPRYQVTQFGKPVTLSCSQTLNHNVMYWYQQKSSQAPKLLFHYYDKDFNNEADTPDNFQSRRPNTSFCFLDIRSPGLGDTAMYLCATSRQRQGDYEQYFGPGTRLTVT.

V gene TRBV6-5 combines with J gene TRBJ1-1, with D tentatively TRBD1 (6 bases). Per germline, CDR1 MNHEY and CDR2 SVGAGI. V shed 6 bases and J shed 4 bases, with 12 bases lying between them. The CDR3 length is 13 residues. The CDR3 bases are TGTGCCAGCAGCAGGGGTTCTTCCACTGAAGCTTTCTTT. It codes for CASSRGSSTEAFF.

The chain combines TRBV18 with TRBJ1-2; possible D gene TRBD1, 5 bases. Germline V gives CDR1 KGHSH, CDR2 LQKENI. The CDR3 sequence is 14 residues long. The germline V and J ends were trimmed by 2 bases and 1 base, with 8 bases remaining between them. The CDR3 nucleotides are TGTGCCAGCTCACCAGACAGAGATAACTATGGCTACACCTTC. As protein: CASSPDRDNYGYTF.

This clone has just one count. The chain recombines TRBV3-1 (or the pseudogene TRBV3-2) with TRBJ2-7; maybe TRBD2 (6 bases). The CDR3 is made up of 12 amino acids. Germline V gives CDR1 LGHDT, CDR2 YNNKEL (reference sequence). Trimming left V 5 bases short and J 7 bases short, with 12 bases between. In DNA, the CDR3 is TGTGCCAGCAGCTTCACGGAGGGGGAGCAGTACTTC. Translation gives CASSFTEGEQYF.

Only one count was recorded for this clone. V and J are TRBV24-1 and TRBJ2-5; 13 bases are a match to TRBD2. CDR1 is KGHDR and CDR2 is SFDVKD in the germline V gene. V lost 4 bases, J lost 7 bases, and 8 bases stayed unmatched. The CDR3 is made up of 16 amino acids. The CDR3 spells CATSDPTSGGVVTQYF. DNA of the CDR3: TGTGCCACCAGTGACCCCACTAGCGGGGGGGTTGTGACCCAGTACTTC.

As for this clone: Within the sample, other DNA sequences also encode this same CDR3. This rearrangement joins TRBV5-1 to TRBJ1-2; D call uncertain. Germline CDR1 is SGHRS and CDR2 is YFSETQ. V was pared by 4 bases and J by 3 bases, with 13 bases between. This CDR3 comprises 14 residues. The CDR3 protein is CASSPRGRDYGYTF. CDR3 bases: TGCGCCAGCAGCCCCCGCGGCAGAGACTATGGCTACACCTTC. Full variable domain (missing parts from reference TRBV5-1 and TRBJ1-2): KAGVTQTPRYLIKTRGQQVTLSCSPISGHRSVSWYQQTPGQGLQFLFEYFSETQRNKGNFPGRFSGRQFSNSRSEMNVSTLELGDSALYLCASSPRGRDYGYTFGSGTRLTVV.

The chain joins TRBV6-5 to TRBJ1-1; D gene ambiguous. CDR1 is MNHEY, CDR2 SVGAGI, per germline. Trimming pared 4 bases from V and 4 bases from J, leaving 10 bases between. The CDR3 covers 13 residues. In DNA, the CDR3 is TGTGCCAGCAGTTTAACCAGGCTCACTGAAGCTTTCTTT. This translates into CASSLTRLTEAFF.